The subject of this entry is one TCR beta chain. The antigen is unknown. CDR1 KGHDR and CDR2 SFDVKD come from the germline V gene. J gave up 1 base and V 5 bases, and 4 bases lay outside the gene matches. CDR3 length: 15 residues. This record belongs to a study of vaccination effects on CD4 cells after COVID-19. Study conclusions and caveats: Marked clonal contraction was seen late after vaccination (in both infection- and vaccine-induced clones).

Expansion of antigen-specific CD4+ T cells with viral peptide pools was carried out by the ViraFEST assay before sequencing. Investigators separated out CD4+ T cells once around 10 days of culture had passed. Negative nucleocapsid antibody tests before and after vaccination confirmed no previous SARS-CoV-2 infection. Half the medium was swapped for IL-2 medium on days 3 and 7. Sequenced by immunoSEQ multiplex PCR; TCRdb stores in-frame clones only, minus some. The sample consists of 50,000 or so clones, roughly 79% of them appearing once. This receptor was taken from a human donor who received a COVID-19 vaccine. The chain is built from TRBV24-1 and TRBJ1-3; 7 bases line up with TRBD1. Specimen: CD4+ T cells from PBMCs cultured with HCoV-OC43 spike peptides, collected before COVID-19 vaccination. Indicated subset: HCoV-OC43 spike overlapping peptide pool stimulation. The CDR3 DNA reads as TGTGCCACCAGTGGGGCAGGGGGTTCTGGAAACACCATATATTTT. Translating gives CATSGAGGSGNTIYF.